These T cell receptor beta chains were read from a single sample in a study of response to subunit inactivated influenza vaccine. TCRdb redid the calling of the RT-PCR reads with MiXCR, one entry per CDR3 protein. The sample shows about 570,000 distinct CDR3 sequences, about 12% of them seen only once. This specimen consisted of PBMCs from blood, obtained on the day of vaccination. All receptors derive from a man aged 45 to 65 who received an inactivated influenza vaccine. The CDR3 runs from the conserved cysteine through the conserved F or W. A D gene is named only where the DNA matches it firmly. Clone size is shown for a subset of rows, as once, few, many or a class of expanded clone.

clone size,D gene,J gene,V gene,CDR3 DNA,CDR3 protein
few,.,TRBJ1-2,TRBV25-1,TGTGCCAGTCAACGCAGGGACAACTATGGCTACACCTTC,CASQRRDNYGYTF
.,TRBD1,TRBJ2-5,TRBV4-3,TGCGCCAGCAGCCATCAGGGGGCTGAGACCCAGTACTTC,CASSHQGAETQYF
few,.,TRBJ2-6,TRBV5-1,TGCGCCAGCAGCTCGCAGACCTCTGGGGCCAACGTCCTGACTTTC,CASSSQTSGANVLTF
few,TRBD2,TRBJ2-2,TRBV7-9,TGTGCCAGCAAAGGCGGGGGGCCGAACACCGGGGAGCTGTTTTTT,CASKGGGPNTGELFF
.,TRBD1,TRBJ2-2,TRBV7-9,TGTGCCAGCAGCTATCCAGGGGGTCGCACCGGGGAGCTGTTTTTT,CASSYPGGRTGELFF
few,.,TRBJ2-7,TRBV20-1,TGCAGTGCACACGACTTATCGGGAGTTTTAGGCGAGCAGTACTTC,CSAHDLSGVLGEQYF
many,.,TRBJ2-2,TRBV7-9,TGTGCCAGCAGCTTAGCCCCCATCTGGACGAACACCGGGGAGCTGTTTTTT,CASSLAPIWTNTGELFF
.,.,TRBJ2-1,TRBV12-3/TRBV12-4,TGTGCCAGCAGTTTCACGGTGGATGAGCAGTTCTTC,CASSFTVDEQFF
few,.,TRBJ1-4,TRBV9,TGTGCCAGCAGCCCGGGACGGTTGTCAACTAATGAAAAACTGTTTTTT,CASSPGRLSTNEKLFF
few,TRBD2,TRBJ2-3,TRBV15,TGTGCCACCAGCAGGCCTAGCGGGAGGGGCACAGATACGCAGTATTTT,CATSRPSGRGTDTQYF
few,.,TRBJ2-3,TRBV12-3/TRBV12-4,TGTGCCAGCAGTCTCGACTCAACTGGCACAGATACGCAGTATTTT,CASSLDSTGTDTQYF
few,TRBD1,TRBJ2-3,TRBV15,TGTGCCACCAGCAGAGCTTACGGGACAGCTATCACAGATACGCAGTATTTT,CATSRAYGTAITDTQYF
.,.,TRBJ2-5,TRBV10-3,TGTGCCATCAGTGAAGTGACATTTGAGACCCAGTACTTC,CAISEVTFETQYF
.,.,TRBJ2-1,TRBV20-1,TGCAGTGCTGACAAGGGGAATGAGCAGTTCTTC,CSADKGNEQFF
many,.,TRBJ1-4,TRBV5-1,TGCGCCAGCAGCTTGGGAAGACCGCCTGAAAAACTGTTTTTT,CASSLGRPPEKLFF
.,.,TRBJ2-3,TRBV4-3,TGCGCCAGCAGCCACGGACAGCGAAGCACAGATACGCAGTATTTT,CASSHGQRSTDTQYF
few,.,TRBJ2-7,TRBV20-1,TGCAGTGCGGAGAGCGGCTACAGCTCCTACGAGCAGTACTTC,CSAESGYSSYEQYF
.,.,TRBJ2-5,TRBV7-9,TGTGCCAGCAGCCTGCGGGACTCACTCACAGAGACCCAGTACTTC,CASSLRDSLTETQYF
.,TRBD2,TRBJ2-2,TRBV27,TGTGCCAGCAGTCATACTAGCGGGAGGGCCCCCGGGGAGCTGTTTTTT,CASSHTSGRAPGELFF
few,TRBD1,TRBJ2-7,TRBV20-1,TGCAGTGCTAAGGACAGGGGCAGCTACGAGCAGTACTTC,CSAKDRGSYEQYF
.,TRBD1,TRBJ2-7,TRBV7-2,TGTGCCAGCAGCTTAAAGGGACAGGGTTTCGAGCAGTACTTC,CASSLKGQGFEQYF
.,TRBD2,TRBJ2-7,TRBV5-1,TGCGCCAGCAGCCTCAATCTAGCGGGAGGGCCTTCCGAGCAGTACTTC,CASSLNLAGGPSEQYF
.,.,TRBJ2-4,TRBV11-1,TGTGCCAGCAGCTTAGAAGCCCCACAGCGGTGGACAGCCAAAAACATTCAGTACTTC,CASSLEAPQRWTAKNIQYF
few,.,TRBJ2-7,TRBV13,TGTGCCAGCAGCTTAGGCCTCGGCGGATTCGAGGGGACCCCCTACGAGCAGTACTTC,CASSLGLGGFEGTPYEQYF
.,.,TRBJ1-1,TRBV18,TGTGCCAGCTCACCACCGTCGGTTTCGAACACTGAAGCTTTCTTT,CASSPPSVSNTEAFF
.,.,TRBJ2-1,TRBV4-3,TGCGCCAGCAGCCCCCGTGCCGGGTCCCGCTATGATGAGCAGTTCTTC,CASSPRAGSRYDEQFF
many,TRBD2,TRBJ2-1,TRBV29-1,TGCAGCGGCCGACTAGCGGGGGGGCATAATGAGCAGTTCTTC,CSGRLAGGHNEQFF
.,.,TRBJ2-5,TRBV29-1,TGCAGCGGGGGCAGTCAGCAAGAGACCCAGTACTTC,CSGGSQQETQYF
few,.,TRBJ2-2,TRBV9,TGTGCCAGCAGCGTAGGGGCAGGGTTGACCGGGGAGCTGTTTTTT,CASSVGAGLTGELFF
many,.,TRBJ2-5,TRBV20-1,TGCAGTGCTAGACGGTTTATTCAAGAGACCCAGTACTTC,CSARRFIQETQYF
.,.,TRBJ1-1,TRBV14,TGTGCCAGCAGCCAAGGGGGAGGTAAAGCTTTCTTT,CASSQGGGKAFF
.,.,TRBJ2-1,TRBV16,TGTGCCAGCAGCCAAGCCGCGGGTTACAATGAGCAGTTCTTC,CASSQAAGYNEQFF
.,TRBD2,TRBJ2-5,TRBV25-1,TGTGCCAGCACGTCGCTCACGGGCCGCGGGGGCCAAGAGACCCAGTACTTC,CASTSLTGRGGQETQYF
many,.,TRBJ1-2,TRBV14,TGTGCCAGCAGCCAAGATGTCGGGTTTTCCTATGGCTACACCTTC,CASSQDVGFSYGYTF
.,TRBD2,TRBJ2-7,TRBV6-2/TRBV6-3,TGTGCCAGCAGGCGACGGACTAGCGGATTGGAGCAGTACTTC,CASRRRTSGLEQYF
.,TRBD2,TRBJ2-6,TRBV7-8,TGTGCCAGCAGCTTAGTGGCTAGCGGGAGGGCGTATGGGGCCAACGTCCTGACTTTC,CASSLVASGRAYGANVLTF
few,TRBD1,TRBJ2-1,TRBV4-2,TGTGCCAGCAGCCAAGGGGGACAGGGGGCATCGTCCCCCTACAATGAGCAGTTCTTC,CASSQGGQGASSPYNEQFF
many,.,TRBJ1-2,TRBV5-4,TGTGCCAGCAGCTTGGACGGAACTAACTATGGCTACACCTTC,CASSLDGTNYGYTF
few,.,TRBJ2-2,TRBV5-8,TGTGCCAGCAGCTTGGGGATTGAGACCGGGGAGCTTTTTTTT,CASSLGIETGELFF
.,TRBD2,TRBJ2-7,TRBV20-1,TGCAGTGCCTCCCAAGCGGGGGGGACCTACGAGCAGTACTTC,CSASQAGGTYEQYF
.,.,TRBJ2-7,TRBV20-1,TGCAGTGCTAGAGCCCACGGAACCTACGAGCAGTACTTC,CSARAHGTYEQYF
many,TRBD2,TRBJ2-7,TRBV7-8,TGTGCCAGCAGCTCGAAACCGGGACTAGCCCCTCTCGAGCAGTACTTC,CASSSKPGLAPLEQYF
few,TRBD1,TRBJ1-1,TRBV29-1,TGCAGCGTGCTGGACAGGGTGATGAACACTGAAGCTTTCTTT,CSVLDRVMNTEAFF
many,.,TRBJ1-3,TRBV15,TGTGCCACCAGCAGAGATTTCAGCTCTGGAAACACCATATATTTT,CATSRDFSSGNTIYF
.,TRBD1,TRBJ1-5,TRBV28,TGTGCCAGCAGCCCTCGACAGGGGTTCAATCAGCCCCAGCATTTT,CASSPRQGFNQPQHF
few,TRBD2,TRBJ2-5,TRBV11-2,TGTGCCAGCAGAACATACTCGGGGGGGGATAAAGAGACCCAGTACTTC,CASRTYSGGDKETQYF
few,.,TRBJ2-5,TRBV10-3,TGTGCCATCAGTGAGTCGAGGACCCCGACAGAGACCCAGTACTTC,CAISESRTPTETQYF
.,.,TRBJ2-1,TRBV20-1,TGCAGTGCTAGAGCAGGGCCTTACTACAATGAGCAGTTCTTC,CSARAGPYYNEQFF
few,TRBD2,TRBJ2-1,TRBV19,TGTGCCAGTAGCCCCAGGACTAGCGACTACAATGAGCAGTTCTTC,CASSPRTSDYNEQFF
.,TRBD2,TRBJ2-3,TRBV3-1,TGTGCCAGCAGCCAAGATCCGGCGATGGGGGGGACAGATACGCAGTATTTT,CASSQDPAMGGTDTQYF
many,TRBD1,TRBJ2-2,TRBV4-2,TGTGCCAGCAGCCAAGATAGGGGGCGAAACACCGGGGAGCTGTTTTTT,CASSQDRGRNTGELFF
few,.,TRBJ2-5,TRBV11-2,TGTGCCAGCAGCTTAAAAGGGGAGTACCAAGAGACCCAGTACTTC,CASSLKGEYQETQYF
many,.,TRBJ2-3,TRBV7-3,TGTGCCAGCAGCCGCGACAGGTTAGGTGTTGGAGATACGCAGTATTTT,CASSRDRLGVGDTQYF
many,.,TRBJ2-5,TRBV29-1,TGCAGCGTTGAAAACAGGCTCCAAGAGACCCAGTACTTC,CSVENRLQETQYF
many,TRBD1,TRBJ1-1,TRBV7-9,TGTGCCAGCAGCCTGAACAGGGGAACTGAAGCTTTCTTT,CASSLNRGTEAFF
.,.,TRBJ2-7,TRBV9,TGTGCCAGCGGAGCGGGCGTGGCCTACGAGCAGTACTTC,CASGAGVAYEQYF